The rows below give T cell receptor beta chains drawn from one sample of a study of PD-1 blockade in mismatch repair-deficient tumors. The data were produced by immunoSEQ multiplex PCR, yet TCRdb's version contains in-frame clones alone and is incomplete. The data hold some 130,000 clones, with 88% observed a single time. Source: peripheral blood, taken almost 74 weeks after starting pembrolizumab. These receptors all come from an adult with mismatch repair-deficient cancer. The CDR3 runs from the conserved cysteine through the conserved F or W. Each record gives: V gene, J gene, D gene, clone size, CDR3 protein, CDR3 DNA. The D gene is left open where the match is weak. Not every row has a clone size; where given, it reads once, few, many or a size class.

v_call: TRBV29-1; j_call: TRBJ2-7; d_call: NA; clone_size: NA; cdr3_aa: CSVEGGTYEQYF; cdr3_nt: TGCAGCGTTGAAGGTGGGACCTACGAGCAGTACTTC
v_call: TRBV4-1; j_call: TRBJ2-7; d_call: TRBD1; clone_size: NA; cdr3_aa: CASSHRMTGGQYEQYF; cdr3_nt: TGCGCCAGCAGCCATAGGATGACAGGGGGTCAGTACGAGCAGTACTTC
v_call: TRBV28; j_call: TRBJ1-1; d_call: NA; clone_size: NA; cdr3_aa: CASQWGAGDTEAFF; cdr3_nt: TGTGCCTCCCAATGGGGGGCAGGGGACACTGAAGCTTTCTTT
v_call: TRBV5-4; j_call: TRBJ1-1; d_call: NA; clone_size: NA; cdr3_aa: CASSPTGNTEAFF; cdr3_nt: TGTGCCAGCAGCCCTACAGGGAACACTGAAGCTTTCTTT
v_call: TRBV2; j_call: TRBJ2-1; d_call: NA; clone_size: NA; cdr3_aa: CASSFTGLRGSYNEQFF; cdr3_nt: TGTGCCAGCAGCTTTACAGGCCTCAGGGGATCCTACAATGAGCAGTTCTTC
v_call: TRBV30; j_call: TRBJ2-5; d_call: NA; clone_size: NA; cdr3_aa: CAWSGGGETQYF; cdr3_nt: TGTGCCTGGAGTGGGGGCGGGGAGACCCAGTACTTC
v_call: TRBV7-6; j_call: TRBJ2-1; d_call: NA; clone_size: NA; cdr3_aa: CASSQDPTNEQFF; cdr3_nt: TGTGCCAGCAGCCAGGACCCGACCAATGAGCAGTTCTTC
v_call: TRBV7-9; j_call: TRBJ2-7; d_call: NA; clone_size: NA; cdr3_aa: CASSSNGPDEQYF; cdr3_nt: TGTGCCAGCAGCTCAAACGGACCGGACGAGCAGTACTTC
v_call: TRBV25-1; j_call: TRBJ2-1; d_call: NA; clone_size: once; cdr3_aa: CASRADVASQSHNEQFF; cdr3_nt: TGTGCCAGCAGGGCAGACGTAGCTAGCCAGTCGCACAATGAGCAGTTCTTC
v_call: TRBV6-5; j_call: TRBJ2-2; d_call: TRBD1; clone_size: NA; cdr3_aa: CASSYFGTGKTGELFF; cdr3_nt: TGTGCCAGCAGTTACTTCGGGACAGGGAAGACCGGGGAGCTGTTTTTT
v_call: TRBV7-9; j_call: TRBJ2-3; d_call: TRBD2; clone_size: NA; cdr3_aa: CASSLAQAGGGTQYF; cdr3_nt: TGTGCCAGCAGCTTAGCGCAAGCGGGAGGGGGTACGCAGTATTTT
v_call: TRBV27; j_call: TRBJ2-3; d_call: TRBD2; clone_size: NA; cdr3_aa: CASSLAGATDTQYF; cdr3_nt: TGTGCCAGCAGTTTAGCGGGAGCCACAGATACGCAGTATTTT
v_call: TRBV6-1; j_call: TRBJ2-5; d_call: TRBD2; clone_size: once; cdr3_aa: CASNQAALGLGTSGRTRQETQYF; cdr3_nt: TGTGCCAGCAATCAAGCAGCGTTAGGATTAGGGACTAGCGGGAGGACGAGGCAAGAGACCCAGTACTTC
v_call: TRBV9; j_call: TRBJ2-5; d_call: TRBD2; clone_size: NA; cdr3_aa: CASSVGTSGVQETQYF; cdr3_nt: TGTGCCAGCAGCGTAGGGACTAGCGGGGTGCAAGAGACCCAGTACTTC
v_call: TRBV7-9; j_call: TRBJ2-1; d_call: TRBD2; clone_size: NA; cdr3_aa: CASSLVGLAAGLEQFF; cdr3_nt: TGTGCCAGCAGCTTAGTGGGACTAGCGGCAGGGCTTGAGCAGTTCTTC
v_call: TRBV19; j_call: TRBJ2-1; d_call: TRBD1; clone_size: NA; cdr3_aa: CASRPNRGRGDNEQFF; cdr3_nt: TGTGCCAGTAGGCCCAACAGGGGTAGGGGTGACAATGAGCAGTTCTTC
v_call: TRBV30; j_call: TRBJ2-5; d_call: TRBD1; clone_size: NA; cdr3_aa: CAWSHLGQGQETQYF; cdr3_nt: TGTGCCTGGAGCCACCTGGGACAGGGTCAAGAGACCCAGTACTTC
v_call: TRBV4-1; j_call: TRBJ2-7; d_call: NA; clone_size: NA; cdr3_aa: CASSQERLGGYEQYF; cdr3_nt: TGCGCCAGCAGCCAAGAGAGGCTAGGAGGTTACGAGCAGTACTTC
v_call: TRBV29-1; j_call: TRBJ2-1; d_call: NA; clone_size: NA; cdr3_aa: CSVRTHNEQFF; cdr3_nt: TGCAGCGTTCGGACCCACAATGAGCAGTTCTTC
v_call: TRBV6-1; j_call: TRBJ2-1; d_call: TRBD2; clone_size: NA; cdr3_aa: CASSSGLGFRNEQFF; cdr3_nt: TGTGCCAGCAGCTCCGGACTAGGTTTTCGCAATGAGCAGTTCTTC
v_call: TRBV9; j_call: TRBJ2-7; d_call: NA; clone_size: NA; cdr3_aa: CASSVGGEGSYEQYF; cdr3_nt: TGTGCCAGCAGCGTAGGAGGGGAAGGCTCCTACGAGCAGTACTTC
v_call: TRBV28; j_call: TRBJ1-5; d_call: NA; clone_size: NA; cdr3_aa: CASSFIGRGFGNQPQHF; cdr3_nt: TGTGCCAGCAGTTTTATAGGCAGGGGATTCGGCAATCAGCCCCAGCATTTT
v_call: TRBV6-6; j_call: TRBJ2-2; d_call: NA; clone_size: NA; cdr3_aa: CASSYLPANTGELFF; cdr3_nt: TGTGCCAGCAGTTACCTCCCGGCGAACACCGGGGAGCTGTTTTTT
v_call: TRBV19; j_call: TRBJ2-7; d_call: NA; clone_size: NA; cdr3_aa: CASSMEDGYEQYF; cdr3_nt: TGTGCCAGTAGTATGGAGGACGGGTACGAGCAGTACTTC
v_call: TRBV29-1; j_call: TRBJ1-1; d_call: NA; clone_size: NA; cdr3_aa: CSASEVTEAFF; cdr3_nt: TGCAGCGCTTCAGAGGTCACTGAAGCTTTCTTT
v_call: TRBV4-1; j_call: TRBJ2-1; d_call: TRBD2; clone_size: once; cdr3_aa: CASSRTTGTSGSDNEQFF; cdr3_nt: TGCGCCAGCAGCCGAACAACCGGGACTAGCGGGAGCGACAATGAGCAGTTCTTC
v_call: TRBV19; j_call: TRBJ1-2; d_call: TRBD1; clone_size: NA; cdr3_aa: CASSPDRGPYGYTF; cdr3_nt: TGTGCCAGTAGTCCCGACAGGGGGCCATATGGCTACACCTTC
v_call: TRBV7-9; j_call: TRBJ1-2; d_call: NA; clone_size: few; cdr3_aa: CASSLPTGNYGYTF; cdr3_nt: TGTGCCAGCAGCTTACCTACAGGGAACTATGGCTACACCTTC
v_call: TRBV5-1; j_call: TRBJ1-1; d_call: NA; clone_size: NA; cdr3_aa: CASSLRGRREAFF; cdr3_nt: TGCGCCAGCAGCTTAAGGGGAAGGCGCGAAGCTTTCTTT